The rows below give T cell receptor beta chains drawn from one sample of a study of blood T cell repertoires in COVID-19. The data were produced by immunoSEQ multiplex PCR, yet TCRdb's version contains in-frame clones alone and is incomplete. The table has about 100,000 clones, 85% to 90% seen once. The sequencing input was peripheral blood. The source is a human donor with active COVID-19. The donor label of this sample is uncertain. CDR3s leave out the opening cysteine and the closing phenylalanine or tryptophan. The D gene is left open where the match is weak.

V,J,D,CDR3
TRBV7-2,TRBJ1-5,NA,ASSSQGRIQPQH
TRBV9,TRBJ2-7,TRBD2,ASSVLAGGYEQY
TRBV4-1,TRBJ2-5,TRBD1,ASSQDRMGDRGRGETQY
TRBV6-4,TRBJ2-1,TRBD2,ASSDSASQRGGYNEQF
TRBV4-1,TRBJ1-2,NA,ASSQDPQRTNYGYT
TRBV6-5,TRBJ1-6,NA,ASSYSQGSYNSPLH
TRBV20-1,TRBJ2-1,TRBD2,SASFGRGIWDEQF
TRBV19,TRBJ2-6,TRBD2,AGGGGAGTGANVLT
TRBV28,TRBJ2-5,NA,ASSFLRETQY
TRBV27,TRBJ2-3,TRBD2,ASSLERGARTDTQY
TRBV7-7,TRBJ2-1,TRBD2,ASSDKISGGSYNEQF
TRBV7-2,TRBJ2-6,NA,ASSTTGVLT
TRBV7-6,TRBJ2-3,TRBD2,ASSMTSGGVADTQY
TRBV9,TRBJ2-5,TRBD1,ASSPRTGQGFVETQY
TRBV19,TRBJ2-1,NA,ASSISFFRRRENNEQF
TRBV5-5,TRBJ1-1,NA,ASSSRGFTEAF
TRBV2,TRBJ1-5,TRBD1,ASSRQGISNQPQH
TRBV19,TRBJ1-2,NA,ATEDMEVYT
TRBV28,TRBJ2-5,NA,ASSFIGQETQY
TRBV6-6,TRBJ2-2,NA,ATKLRGGNTGELF
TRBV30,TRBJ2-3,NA,AWSREYTDTQY
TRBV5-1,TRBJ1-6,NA,ASSLRFDNSPLH
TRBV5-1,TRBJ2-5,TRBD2,ASRTLIAGGRETQY
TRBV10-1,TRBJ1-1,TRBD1,ASSETLWTGHSEAF
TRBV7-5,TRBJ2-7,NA,VRRGGCYSSEQY
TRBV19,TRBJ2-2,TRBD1,ASSIASGQGALHTGELF
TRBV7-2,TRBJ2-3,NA,ASSLVFDRGDTQY
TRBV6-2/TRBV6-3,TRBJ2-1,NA,ASSGAGWRGSAYNEQF
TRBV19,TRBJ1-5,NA,ASGNQGSSNQPQH
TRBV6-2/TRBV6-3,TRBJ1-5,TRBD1,ASSYVTGGAQYSNQPQH
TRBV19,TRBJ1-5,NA,ASSIGRSNQPQH
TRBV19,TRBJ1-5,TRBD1,ASSGRTGGGNQPQH
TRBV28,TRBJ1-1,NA,ASIGNRVGNTEAF
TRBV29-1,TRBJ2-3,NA,SVRAGSGTDTQY
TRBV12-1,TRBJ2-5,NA,ASSRRGRKTQY
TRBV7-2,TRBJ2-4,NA,ASSSIPQGAKNIQY
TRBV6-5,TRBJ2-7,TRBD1,ASSRDRVDEQY
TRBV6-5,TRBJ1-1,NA,ASSYQGMNTEAF
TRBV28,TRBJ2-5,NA,ASSSQGPQETQY